This T cell receptor (beta chain) appears in the sequencing data of a study of cytomegalovirus exposure and HLA in healthy donors. Across the study: Earlier, approximately 110 million unique TCR beta sequences were recovered from 170 million or so T cells by an analysis. Broader study findings: More than 15,000 TCR beta sequences were associated with HLA alleles at 0.05 false discovery rate in a later analysis.

This CDR3 is 14 amino acids long. J gave up 6 bases and V 4 bases, and 7 bases lay outside the gene matches. Germline CDR1 is LNHDA and CDR2 is SQIVND (reference sequence). The primer mix had 60 Vbeta and 13 Jbeta primers. Only in-frame clones appear in the TCRdb table, and some are missing; sequencing was by immunoSEQ multiplex PCR. The sample contains about 200,000 clones, 75% to 85% of which appear only once. About this clone itself: The antigen is unknown.

The chain joins TRBV19 to TRBJ2-5, with 8 bases aligning to TRBD2. Sequenced: PBMCs. This receptor was identified in a girl aged 5-17 years in good health and CMV-seropositive. CDR3 region: CASSTAGDGKTQYF. The CDR3 coding sequence is TGTGCCAGTAGTACAGCGGGGGATGGCAAGACCCAGTACTTC.